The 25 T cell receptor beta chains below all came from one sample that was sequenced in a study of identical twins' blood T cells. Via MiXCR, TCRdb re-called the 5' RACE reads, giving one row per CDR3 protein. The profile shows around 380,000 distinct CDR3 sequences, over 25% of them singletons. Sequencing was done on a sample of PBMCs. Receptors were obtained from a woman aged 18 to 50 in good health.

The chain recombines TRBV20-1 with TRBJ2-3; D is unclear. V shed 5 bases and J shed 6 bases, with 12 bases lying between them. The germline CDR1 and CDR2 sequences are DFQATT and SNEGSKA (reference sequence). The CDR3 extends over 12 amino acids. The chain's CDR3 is CSADAITDTQYF. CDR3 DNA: TGCAGTGCTGATGCGATCACGGATACGCAGTATTTT.

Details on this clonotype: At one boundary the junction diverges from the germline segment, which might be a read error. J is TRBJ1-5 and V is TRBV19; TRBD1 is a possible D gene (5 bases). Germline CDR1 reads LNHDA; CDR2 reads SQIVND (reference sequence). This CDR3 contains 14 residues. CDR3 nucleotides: TGTGTCAGTGGAATCGACAGTCGTCGTTGGCCCCAGCATTTT. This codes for CVSGIDSRRWPQHF.

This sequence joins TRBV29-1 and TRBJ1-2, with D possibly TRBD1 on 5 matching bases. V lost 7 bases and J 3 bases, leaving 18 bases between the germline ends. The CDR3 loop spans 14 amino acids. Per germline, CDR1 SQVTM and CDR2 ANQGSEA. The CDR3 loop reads CSDYSDILDYGYTF. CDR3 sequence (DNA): TGCAGCGACTACTCGGACATCTTGGACTATGGCTACACCTTC.

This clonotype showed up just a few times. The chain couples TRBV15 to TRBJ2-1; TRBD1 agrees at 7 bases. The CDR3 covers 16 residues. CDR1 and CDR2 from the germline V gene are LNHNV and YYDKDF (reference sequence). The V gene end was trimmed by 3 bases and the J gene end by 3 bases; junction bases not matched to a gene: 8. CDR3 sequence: CATSSPDRVSYNEQFF. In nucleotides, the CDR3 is TGTGCCACCAGCAGCCCCGACAGGGTCAGCTACAATGAGCAGTTCTTC.

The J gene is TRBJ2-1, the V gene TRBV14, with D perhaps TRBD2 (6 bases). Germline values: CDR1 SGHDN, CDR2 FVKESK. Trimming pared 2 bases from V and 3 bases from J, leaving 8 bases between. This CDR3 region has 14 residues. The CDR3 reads CASSQLANYNEQFF. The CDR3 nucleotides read TGTGCCAGCAGCCAACTAGCGAACTACAATGAGCAGTTCTTC.

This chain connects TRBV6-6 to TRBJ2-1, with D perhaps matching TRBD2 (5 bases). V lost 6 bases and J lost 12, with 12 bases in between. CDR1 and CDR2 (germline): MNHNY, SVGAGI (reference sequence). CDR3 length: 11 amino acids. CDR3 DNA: TGTGCCAGCAGGCTAGCAGATGGGCAGTTCTTC. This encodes CASRLADGQFF.

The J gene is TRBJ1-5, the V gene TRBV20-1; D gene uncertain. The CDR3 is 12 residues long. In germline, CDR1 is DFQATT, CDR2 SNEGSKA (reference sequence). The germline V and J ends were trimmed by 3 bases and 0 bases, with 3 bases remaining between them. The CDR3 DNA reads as TGCAGTGCTAGGAGTAGCAATCAGCCCCAGCATTTT. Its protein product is CSARSSNQPQHF.

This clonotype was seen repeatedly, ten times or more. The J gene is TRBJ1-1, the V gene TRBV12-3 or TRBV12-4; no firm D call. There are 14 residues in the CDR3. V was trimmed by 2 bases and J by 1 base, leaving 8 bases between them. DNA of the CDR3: TGTGCCAGCAGTTTATTTCCTCCGAACACTGAAGCTTTCTTT. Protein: CASSLFPPNTEAFF.

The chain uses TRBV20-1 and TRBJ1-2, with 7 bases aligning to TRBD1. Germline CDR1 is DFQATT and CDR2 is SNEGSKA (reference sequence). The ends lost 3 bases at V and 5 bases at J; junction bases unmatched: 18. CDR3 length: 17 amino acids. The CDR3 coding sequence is TGCAGTGCTAGGGATATTCGAGAGAGGACAGGCTTATATGGCTACACCTTC. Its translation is CSARDIRERTGLYGYTF.

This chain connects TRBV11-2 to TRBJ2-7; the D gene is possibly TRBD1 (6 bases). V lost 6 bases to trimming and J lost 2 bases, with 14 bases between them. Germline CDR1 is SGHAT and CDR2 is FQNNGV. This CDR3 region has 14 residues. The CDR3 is CASRILRGTYEQYF. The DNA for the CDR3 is TGTGCCAGCAGAATACTCAGGGGTACCTACGAGCAGTACTTC. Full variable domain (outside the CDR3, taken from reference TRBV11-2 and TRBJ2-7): EAGVAQSPRYKIIEKRQSVAFWCNPISGHATLYWYQQILGQGPKLLIQFQNNGVVDDSQLPKDRFSAERLKGVDSTLKIQPAKLEDSAVYLCASRILRGTYEQYFGPGTRLTVT.

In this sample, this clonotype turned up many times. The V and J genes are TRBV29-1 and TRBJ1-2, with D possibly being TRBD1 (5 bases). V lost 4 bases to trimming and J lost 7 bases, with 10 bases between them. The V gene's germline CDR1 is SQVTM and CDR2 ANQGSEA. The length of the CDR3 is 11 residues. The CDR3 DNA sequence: TGCAGCGTTGTGACGAGGGGTGGCTACACCTTC. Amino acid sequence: CSVVTRGGYTF.

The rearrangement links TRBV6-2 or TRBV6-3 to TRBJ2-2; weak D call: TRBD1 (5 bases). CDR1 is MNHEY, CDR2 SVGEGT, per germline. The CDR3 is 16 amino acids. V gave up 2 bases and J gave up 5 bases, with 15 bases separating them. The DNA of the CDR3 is TGTGCCAGCAGTTACCGTCCAGGGTACGAAACCGGGGAGCTGTTTTTT. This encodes CASSYRPGYETGELFF.

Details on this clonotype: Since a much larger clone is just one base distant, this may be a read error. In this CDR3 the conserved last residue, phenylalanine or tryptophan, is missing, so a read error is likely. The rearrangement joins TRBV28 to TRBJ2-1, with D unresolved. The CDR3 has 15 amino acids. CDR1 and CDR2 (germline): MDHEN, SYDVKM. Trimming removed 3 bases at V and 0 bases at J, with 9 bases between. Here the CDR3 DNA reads TGTGCCAGCAGTTTTCCATCTCGCTCCTACAATGAGCAGTTCGTC. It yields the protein CASSFPSRSYNEQFV.

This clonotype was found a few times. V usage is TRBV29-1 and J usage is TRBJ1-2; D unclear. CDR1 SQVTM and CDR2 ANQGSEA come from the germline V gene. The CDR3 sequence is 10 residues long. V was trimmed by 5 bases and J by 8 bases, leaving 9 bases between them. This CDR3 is CSVWVEGYTF. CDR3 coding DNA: TGCAGCGTTTGGGTGGAGGGCTACACCTTC.

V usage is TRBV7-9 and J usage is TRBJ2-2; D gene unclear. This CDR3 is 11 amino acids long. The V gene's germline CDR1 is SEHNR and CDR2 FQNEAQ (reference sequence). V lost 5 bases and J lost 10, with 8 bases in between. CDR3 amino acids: CASSTDEELFF. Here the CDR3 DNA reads TGTGCCAGCAGCACGGACGAGGAGCTGTTTTTT.

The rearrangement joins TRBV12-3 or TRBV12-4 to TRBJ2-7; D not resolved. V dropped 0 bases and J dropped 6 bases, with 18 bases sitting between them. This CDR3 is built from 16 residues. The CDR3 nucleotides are TGTGCCAGCAGTTTAGCAACCCACCGGTCCGATGCCGAGCAGTACTTC. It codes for CASSLATHRSDAEQYF.

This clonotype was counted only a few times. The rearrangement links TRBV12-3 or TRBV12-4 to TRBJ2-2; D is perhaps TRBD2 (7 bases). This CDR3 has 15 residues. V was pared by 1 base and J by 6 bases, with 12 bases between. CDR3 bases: TGTGCCAGCAGTTTAGGGCAGGGGAGGGCCGGGGAGCTGTTTTTT. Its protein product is CASSLGQGRAGELFF.

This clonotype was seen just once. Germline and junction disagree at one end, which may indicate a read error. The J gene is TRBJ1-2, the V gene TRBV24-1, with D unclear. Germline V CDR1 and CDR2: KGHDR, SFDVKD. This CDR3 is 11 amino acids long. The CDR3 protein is CAVGTGYGHTF. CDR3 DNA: TGTGCCGTCGGCACGGGCTATGGCCACACCTTC.

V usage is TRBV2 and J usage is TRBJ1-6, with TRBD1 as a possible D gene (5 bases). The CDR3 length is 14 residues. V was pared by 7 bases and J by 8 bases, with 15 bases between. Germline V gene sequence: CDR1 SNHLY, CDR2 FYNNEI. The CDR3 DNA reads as TGTGCCAGCAATGGACGGGGGATACATTCACCCCTCCACTTT. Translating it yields CASNGRGIHSPLHF.

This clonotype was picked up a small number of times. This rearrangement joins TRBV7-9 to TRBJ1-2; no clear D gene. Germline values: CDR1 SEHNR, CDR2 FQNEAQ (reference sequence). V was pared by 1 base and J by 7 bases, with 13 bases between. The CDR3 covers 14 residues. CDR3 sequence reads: CASSLGREYRGYTF. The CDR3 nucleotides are TGTGCCAGCAGCTTAGGAAGGGAGTACCGTGGCTACACCTTC.

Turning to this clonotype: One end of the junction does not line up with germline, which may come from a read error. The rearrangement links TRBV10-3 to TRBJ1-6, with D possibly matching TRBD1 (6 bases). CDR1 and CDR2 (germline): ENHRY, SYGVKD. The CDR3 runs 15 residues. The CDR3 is CAVSEGGADNSPLHF. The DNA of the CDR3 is TGTGCCGTCAGTGAGGGGGGCGCGGATAATTCACCCCTCCACTTT.

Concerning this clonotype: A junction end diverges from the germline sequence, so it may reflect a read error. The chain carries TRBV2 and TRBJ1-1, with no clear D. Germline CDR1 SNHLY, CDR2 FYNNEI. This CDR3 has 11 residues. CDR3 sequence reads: CASSVDTEVLF. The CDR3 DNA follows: TGTGCCAGCAGTGTCGACACTGAAGTCCTCTTT. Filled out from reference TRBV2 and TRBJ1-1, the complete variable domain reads EPEVTQTPSHQVTQMGQEVILRCVPISNHLYFYWYRQILGQKVEFLVSFYNNEISEKSEIFDDQFSVERPDGSNFTLKIRSTKLEDSAMYFCASSVDTEVLFGQGTRLTVV.

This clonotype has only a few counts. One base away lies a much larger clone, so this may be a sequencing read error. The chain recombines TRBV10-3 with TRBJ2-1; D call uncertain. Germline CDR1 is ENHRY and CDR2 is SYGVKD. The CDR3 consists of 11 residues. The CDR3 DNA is TGTGCCATCAGTTCCTGCAATGAGCAGTTCTTC. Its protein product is CAISSCNEQFF.

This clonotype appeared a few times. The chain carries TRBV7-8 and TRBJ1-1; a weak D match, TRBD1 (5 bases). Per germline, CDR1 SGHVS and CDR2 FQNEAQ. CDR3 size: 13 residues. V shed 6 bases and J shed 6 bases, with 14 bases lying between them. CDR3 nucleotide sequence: TGTGCCAGCAGTGGTAGGGGAGACTCTGAAGCTTTCTTT. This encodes CASSGRGDSEAFF.

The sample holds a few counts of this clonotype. CDR3 DNA sequence: TGTGCCGCCCCAGGAATGAGGAGGGCCACAGATACGCAGTATTTT. Its protein product is CAAPGMRRATDTQYF. This chain joins TRBV2 and TRBJ2-3, with a tentative D call TRBD2 (6 bases). The CDR3 loop spans 15 amino acids. From germline, CDR1 is SNHLY and CDR2 FYNNEI. The germline V and J ends were trimmed by 11 bases and 2 bases, with 20 bases remaining between them.